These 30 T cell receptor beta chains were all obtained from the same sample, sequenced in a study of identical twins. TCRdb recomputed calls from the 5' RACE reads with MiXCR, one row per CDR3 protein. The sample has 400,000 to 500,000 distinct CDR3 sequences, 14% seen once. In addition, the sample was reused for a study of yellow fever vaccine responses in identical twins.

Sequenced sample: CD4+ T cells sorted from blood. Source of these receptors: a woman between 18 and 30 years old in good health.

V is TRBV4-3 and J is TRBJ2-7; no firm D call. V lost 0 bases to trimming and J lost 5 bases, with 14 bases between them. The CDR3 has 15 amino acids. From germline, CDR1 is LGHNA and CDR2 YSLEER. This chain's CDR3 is CASSQDSTTVNEQYF. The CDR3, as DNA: TGCGCCAGCAGCCAAGATAGTACGACCGTGAACGAGCAGTACTTC.

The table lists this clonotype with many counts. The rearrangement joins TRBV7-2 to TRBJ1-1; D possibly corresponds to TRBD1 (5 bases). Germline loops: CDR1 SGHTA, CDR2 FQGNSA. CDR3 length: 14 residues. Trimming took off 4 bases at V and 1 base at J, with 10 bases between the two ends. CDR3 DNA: TGTGCCAGCAGCTATGGGGGGGGGAACACTGAAGCTTTCTTT. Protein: CASSYGGGNTEAFF.

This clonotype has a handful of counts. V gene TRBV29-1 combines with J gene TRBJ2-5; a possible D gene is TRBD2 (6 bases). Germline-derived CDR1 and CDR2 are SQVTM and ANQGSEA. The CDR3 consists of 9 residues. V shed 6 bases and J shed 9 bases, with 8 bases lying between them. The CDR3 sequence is CSVGEAQYF. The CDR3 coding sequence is TGCAGCGTAGGGGAGGCCCAGTACTTC.

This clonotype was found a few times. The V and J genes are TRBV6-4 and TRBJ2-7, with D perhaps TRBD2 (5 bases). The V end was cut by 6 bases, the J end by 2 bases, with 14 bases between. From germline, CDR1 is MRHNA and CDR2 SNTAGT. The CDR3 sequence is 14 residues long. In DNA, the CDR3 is TGTGCCAGCAGCCGCGAGGGCAGAGCCTACGAGCAGTACTTC. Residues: CASSREGRAYEQYF.

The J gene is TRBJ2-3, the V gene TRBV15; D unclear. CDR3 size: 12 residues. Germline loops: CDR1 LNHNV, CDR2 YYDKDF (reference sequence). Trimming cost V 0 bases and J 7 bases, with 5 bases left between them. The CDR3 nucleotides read TGTGCCACCAGCAGAGATGTACATACGCAGTATTTT. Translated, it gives CATSRDVHTQYF.

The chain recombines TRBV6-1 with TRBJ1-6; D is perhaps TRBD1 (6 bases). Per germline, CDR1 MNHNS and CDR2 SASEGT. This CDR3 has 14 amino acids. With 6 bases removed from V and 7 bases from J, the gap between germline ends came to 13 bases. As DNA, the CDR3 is TGTGCCAGCAGCCGCGACAGGCGAAATTCACCCCTCCACTTT. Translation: CASSRDRRNSPLHF.

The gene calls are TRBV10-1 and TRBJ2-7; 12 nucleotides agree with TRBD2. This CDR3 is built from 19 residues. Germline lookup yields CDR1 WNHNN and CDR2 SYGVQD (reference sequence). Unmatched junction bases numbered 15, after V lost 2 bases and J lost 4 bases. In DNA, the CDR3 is TGCGCCAGCAGTGAGCCCCAATGTGGACTAGCGGGGAGCCGGTACGAGCAGTACTTC. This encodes CASSEPQCGLAGSRYEQYF.

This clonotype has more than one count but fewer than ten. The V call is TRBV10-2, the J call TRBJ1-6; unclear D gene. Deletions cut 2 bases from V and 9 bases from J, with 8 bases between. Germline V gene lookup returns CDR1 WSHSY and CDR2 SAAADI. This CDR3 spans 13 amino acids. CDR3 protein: CASSERVGSPLHF. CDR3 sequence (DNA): TGCGCCAGCAGTGAGAGGGTGGGTTCACCCCTCCACTTT.

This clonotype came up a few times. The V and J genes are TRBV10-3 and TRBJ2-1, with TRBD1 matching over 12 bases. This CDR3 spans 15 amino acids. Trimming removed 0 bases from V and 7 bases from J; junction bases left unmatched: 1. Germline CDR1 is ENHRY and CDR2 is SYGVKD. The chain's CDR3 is CAISESGQGANEQFF. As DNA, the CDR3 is TGTGCCATCAGTGAGTCGGGACAGGGGGCTAATGAGCAGTTCTTC.

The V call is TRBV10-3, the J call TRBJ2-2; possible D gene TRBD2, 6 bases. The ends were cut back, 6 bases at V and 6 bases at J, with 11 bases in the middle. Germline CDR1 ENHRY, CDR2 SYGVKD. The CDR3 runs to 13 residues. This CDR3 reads CAISGTFSGELFF. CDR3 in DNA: TGTGCCATCAGCGGGACTTTCTCCGGGGAGCTGTTTTTT.

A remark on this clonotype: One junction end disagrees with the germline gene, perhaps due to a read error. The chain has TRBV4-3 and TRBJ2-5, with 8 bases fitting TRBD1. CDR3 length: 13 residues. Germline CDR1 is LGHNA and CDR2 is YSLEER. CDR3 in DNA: TGCGCCAGCAGCAAAGACAGGGGAGAGACCCAGTACTTC. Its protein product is CASSKDRGETQYF.

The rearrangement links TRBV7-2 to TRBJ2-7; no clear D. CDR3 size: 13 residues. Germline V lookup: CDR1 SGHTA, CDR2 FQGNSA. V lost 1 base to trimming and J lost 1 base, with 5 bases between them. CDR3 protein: CASSLVWSYEQYF. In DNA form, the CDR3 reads TGTGCCAGCAGCTTAGTTTGGTCCTACGAGCAGTACTTC.

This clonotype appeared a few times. CDR3 amino acids: CASDRGKGYEQYF. The CDR3 DNA reads as TGTGCCAGCGATAGGGGGAAGGGCTACGAGCAGTACTTC. The chain is built from TRBV6-1 and TRBJ2-7; a weak D match, TRBD1 (6 bases). V was trimmed by 8 bases and J by 3 bases, leaving 14 bases between them. The CDR3 has 13 residues. Germline V gene sequence: CDR1 MNHNS, CDR2 SASEGT.

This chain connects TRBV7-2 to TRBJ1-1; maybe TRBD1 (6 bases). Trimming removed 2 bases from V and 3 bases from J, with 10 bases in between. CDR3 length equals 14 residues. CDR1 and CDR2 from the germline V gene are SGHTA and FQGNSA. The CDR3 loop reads CASSLRTDYTEAFF. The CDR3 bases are TGTGCCAGCAGCTTAAGGACAGACTACACTGAAGCTTTCTTT. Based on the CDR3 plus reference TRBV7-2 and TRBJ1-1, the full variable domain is GAGVSQSPSNKVTEKGKDVELRCDPISGHTALYWYRQSLGQGLEFLIYFQGNSAPDKSGLPSDRFSAERTGGSVSTLTIQRTQQEDSAVYLCASSLRTDYTEAFFGQGTRLTVV.

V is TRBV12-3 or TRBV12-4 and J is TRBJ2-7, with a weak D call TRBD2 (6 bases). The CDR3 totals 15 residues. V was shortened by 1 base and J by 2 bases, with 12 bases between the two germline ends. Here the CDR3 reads CASSLDRDFPYEQYF. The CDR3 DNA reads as TGTGCCAGCAGTTTAGACCGGGACTTCCCCTACGAGCAGTACTTC.

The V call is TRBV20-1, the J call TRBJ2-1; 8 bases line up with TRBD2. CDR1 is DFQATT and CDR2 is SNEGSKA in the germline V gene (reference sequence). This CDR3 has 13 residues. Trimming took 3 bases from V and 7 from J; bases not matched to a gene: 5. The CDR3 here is CSARRRGGNEQFF. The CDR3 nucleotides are TGCAGTGCTAGGAGACGGGGGGGAAATGAGCAGTTCTTC.

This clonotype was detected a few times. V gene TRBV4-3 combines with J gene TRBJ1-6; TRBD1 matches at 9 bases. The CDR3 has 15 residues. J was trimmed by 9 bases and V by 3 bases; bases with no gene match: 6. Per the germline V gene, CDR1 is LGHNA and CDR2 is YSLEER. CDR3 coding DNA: TGCGCCAGCAGCCAGGGACAGGGAATCTTTTCACCCCTCCACTTT. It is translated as CASSQGQGIFSPLHF.

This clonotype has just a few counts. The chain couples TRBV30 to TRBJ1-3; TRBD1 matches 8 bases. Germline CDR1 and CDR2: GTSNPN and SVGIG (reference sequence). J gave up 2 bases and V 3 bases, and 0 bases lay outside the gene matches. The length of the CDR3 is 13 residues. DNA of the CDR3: TGTGCCTGGAGGACAGGGGCTGGAAACACCATATATTTT. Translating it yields CAWRTGAGNTIYF. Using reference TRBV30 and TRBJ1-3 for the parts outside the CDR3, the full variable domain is SQTIHQWPATLVQPVGSPLSLECTVEGTSNPNLYWYRQAAGRGLQLLFYSVGIGQISSEVPQNLSASRPQDRQFILSSKKLLLSDSGFYLCAWRTGAGNTIYFGEGSWLTVV.

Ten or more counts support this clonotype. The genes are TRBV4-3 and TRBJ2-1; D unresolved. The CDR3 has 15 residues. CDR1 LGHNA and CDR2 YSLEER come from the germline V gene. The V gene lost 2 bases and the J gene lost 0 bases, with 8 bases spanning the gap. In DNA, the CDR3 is TGCGCCAGCAGCCAAACTCAGAGCTCCTACAATGAGCAGTTCTTC. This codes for CASSQTQSSYNEQFF.

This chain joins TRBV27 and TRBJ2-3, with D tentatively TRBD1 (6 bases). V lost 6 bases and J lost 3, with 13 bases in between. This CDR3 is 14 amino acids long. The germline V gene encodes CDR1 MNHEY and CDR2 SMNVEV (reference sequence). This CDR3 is CASRWLGTTDTQYF. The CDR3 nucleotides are TGTGCCAGCAGGTGGTTGGGGACAACAGATACGCAGTATTTT.

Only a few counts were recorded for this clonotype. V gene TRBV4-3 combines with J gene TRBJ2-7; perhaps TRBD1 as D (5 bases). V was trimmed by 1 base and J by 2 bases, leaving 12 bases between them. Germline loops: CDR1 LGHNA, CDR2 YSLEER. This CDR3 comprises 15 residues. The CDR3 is CASSQVLRVAYEQYF. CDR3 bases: TGCGCCAGCAGCCAAGTTCTCAGGGTGGCCTACGAGCAGTACTTC.

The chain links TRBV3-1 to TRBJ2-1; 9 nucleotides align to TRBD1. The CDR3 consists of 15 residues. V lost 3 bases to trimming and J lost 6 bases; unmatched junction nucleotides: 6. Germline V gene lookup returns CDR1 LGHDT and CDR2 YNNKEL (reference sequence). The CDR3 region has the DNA TGTGCCAGCAGCCATTACGGGACAGGGAGCAATGAGCAGTTCTTC. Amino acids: CASSHYGTGSNEQFF.

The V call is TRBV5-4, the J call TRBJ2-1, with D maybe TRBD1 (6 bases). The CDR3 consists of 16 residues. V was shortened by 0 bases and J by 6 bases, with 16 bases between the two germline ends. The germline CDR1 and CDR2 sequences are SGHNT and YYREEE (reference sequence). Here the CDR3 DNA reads TGTGCCAGCAGCTTGGCCCAAAGGGTCAGGGGCAATGAGCAGTTCTTC. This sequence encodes CASSLAQRVRGNEQFF. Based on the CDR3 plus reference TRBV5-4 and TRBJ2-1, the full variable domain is ETGVTQSPTHLIKTRGQQVTLRCSSQSGHNTVSWYQQALGQGPQFIFQYYREEENGRGNFPPRFSGLQFPNYSSELNVNALELDDSALYLCASSLAQRVRGNEQFFGPGTRLTVL.

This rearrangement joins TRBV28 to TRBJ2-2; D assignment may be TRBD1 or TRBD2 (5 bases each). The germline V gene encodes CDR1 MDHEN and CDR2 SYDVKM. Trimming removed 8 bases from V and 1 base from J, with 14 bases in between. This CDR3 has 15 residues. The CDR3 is CASWSGTLNTGELFF. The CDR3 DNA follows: TGTGCCAGCTGGTCCGGGACCTTGAACACCGGGGAGCTGTTTTTT.

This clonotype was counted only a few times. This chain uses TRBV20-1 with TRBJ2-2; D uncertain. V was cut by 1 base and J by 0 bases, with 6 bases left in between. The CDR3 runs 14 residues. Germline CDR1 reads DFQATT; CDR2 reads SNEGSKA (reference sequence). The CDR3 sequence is CSARVTPNTGELFF. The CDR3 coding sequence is TGCAGTGCTAGAGTGACTCCGAACACCGGGGAGCTGTTTTTT.

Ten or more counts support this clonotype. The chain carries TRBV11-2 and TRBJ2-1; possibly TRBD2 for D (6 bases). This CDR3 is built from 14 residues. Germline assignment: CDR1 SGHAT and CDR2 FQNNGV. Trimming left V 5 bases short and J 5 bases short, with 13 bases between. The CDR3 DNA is TGTGCCAGCAGCATGAGCGGGTTCGACAATGAGCAGTTCTTC. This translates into CASSMSGFDNEQFF.

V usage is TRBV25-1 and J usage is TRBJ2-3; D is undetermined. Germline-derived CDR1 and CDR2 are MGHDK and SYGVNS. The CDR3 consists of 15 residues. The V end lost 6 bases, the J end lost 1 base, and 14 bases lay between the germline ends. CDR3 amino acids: CASSHSAVGTDTQYF. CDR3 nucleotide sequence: TGTGCCAGCAGCCACTCGGCGGTTGGCACAGATACGCAGTATTTT.

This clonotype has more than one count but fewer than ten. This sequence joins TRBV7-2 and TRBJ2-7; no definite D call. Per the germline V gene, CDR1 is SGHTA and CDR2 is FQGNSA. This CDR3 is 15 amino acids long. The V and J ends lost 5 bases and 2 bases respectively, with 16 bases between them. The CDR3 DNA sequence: TGTGCCAGCAGCAACCGACTGGAGTATACCTACGAGCAGTACTTC. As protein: CASSNRLEYTYEQYF. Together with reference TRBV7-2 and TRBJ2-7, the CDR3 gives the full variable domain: GAGVSQSPSNKVTEKGKDVELRCDPISGHTALYWYRQSLGQGLEFLIYFQGNSAPDKSGLPSDRFSAERTGGSVSTLTIQRTQQEDSAVYLCASSNRLEYTYEQYFGPGTRLTVT.

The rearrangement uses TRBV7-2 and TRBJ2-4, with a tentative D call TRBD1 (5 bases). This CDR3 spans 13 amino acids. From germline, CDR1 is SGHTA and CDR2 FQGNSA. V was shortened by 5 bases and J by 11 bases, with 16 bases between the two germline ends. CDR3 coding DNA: TGTGCCAGCAGCCTACAGGAGAGAACATTTCAGTACTTC. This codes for CASSLQERTFQYF.

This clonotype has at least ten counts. This CDR3 is CASSQGLAGGSNEQYF. CDR3 DNA: TGTGCCAGCAGCCAAGGACTAGCGGGAGGTTCCAACGAGCAGTACTTC. V and J are TRBV3-1 and TRBJ2-7, with 13 bases identical to TRBD2. Per germline, CDR1 LGHDT and CDR2 YNNKEL (reference sequence). Germline trimming cut 1 base from V and 5 bases from J; bases unmatched to any gene: 5. This CDR3 is built from 16 residues.